This T cell receptor beta chain is from a study of shared clonotypes between healthy human individuals. This table comes from immunoSEQ multiplex PCR, and its TCRdb copy is limited to in-frame clones, with some not included. The sample lists roughly 2 million clones; 85% to 95% were seen once. V dropped 0 bases and J dropped 4; count of bases not matched to a gene: 4. The V gene's germline CDR1 is SEHNR and CDR2 FQNEAQ (reference sequence). The CDR3 runs 16 residues. This clonotype was obtained from a man in his late teens or twenties in good health. Sequencing was done on a sample of naive CD4+ T cells sorted from blood. The subset is: CD45RA+ positively selected. The chain uses TRBV7-9 and TRBJ1-1; TRBD1 matches 11 bases. CDR3 amino acids: CASSLATGTGGTEAFF. The CDR3 nucleotides read TGTGCCAGCAGCTTAGCGACAGGGACAGGGGGCACTGAAGCTTTCTTT.